These T cell receptor beta chains were read from a single sample in a study of CD8+CD57+ T cells in acquired aplastic anemia. TCRdb ran MiXCR on the reads and lists one entry per CDR3 protein. This sample carries some 240,000 distinct CDR3 sequences, around 32% of them seen once, and the ten largest clones take 1% to 1.3%. The sequenced material came from sorted CD4+, CD8+, or CD8+CD57+ T cells (not recorded which) from PBMCs. The receptors were sampled from a human donor in good health, serving as a control. Each CDR3 is given without its conserved first and last residue. A D gene is named only where the DNA matches it firmly.

v_call: TRBV28
j_call: TRBJ2-4
d_call: .
cdr3_aa: ASSFAGMENGNIQY

v_call: TRBV11-1
j_call: TRBJ2-7
d_call: .
cdr3_aa: ASSAAPGSYEQY

v_call: TRBV24-1
j_call: TRBJ2-7
d_call: .
cdr3_aa: ATSDIGQGGTYEQY

v_call: TRBV20-1
j_call: TRBJ2-7
d_call: .
cdr3_aa: SARDRRRTLSEQY

v_call: TRBV9
j_call: TRBJ1-4
d_call: TRBD1
cdr3_aa: ASSKDRGKEKLF

v_call: TRBV18
j_call: TRBJ1-1
d_call: .
cdr3_aa: ASSPTRSNTEAF

v_call: TRBV11-2
j_call: TRBJ2-5
d_call: .
cdr3_aa: ASSLYPEKTQY

v_call: TRBV6-1
j_call: TRBJ2-4
d_call: .
cdr3_aa: ASSGGGLLAKNIQY

v_call: TRBV5-1
j_call: TRBJ1-1
d_call: .
cdr3_aa: ASSLEGLNTEAF

v_call: TRBV5-8
j_call: TRBJ1-6
d_call: .
cdr3_aa: ASSLWSPLH

v_call: TRBV11-2
j_call: TRBJ1-1
d_call: .
cdr3_aa: ASSTTSRGANTEAF

v_call: TRBV11-2
j_call: TRBJ2-1
d_call: TRBD2
cdr3_aa: ASSRRGLAGSPGEQF

v_call: TRBV15
j_call: TRBJ2-7
d_call: .
cdr3_aa: ATSTVTGTGYEQY

v_call: TRBV25-1
j_call: TRBJ1-2
d_call: .
cdr3_aa: ASSERAGNYGYT

v_call: TRBV3-1
j_call: TRBJ2-7
d_call: .
cdr3_aa: ASSHNYEQY

v_call: TRBV19
j_call: TRBJ1-1
d_call: .
cdr3_aa: ASSIQGSGTEAF

v_call: TRBV4-2
j_call: TRBJ1-2
d_call: TRBD1
cdr3_aa: ASSPMGQGADHYGYT

v_call: TRBV20-1
j_call: TRBJ2-3
d_call: TRBD2
cdr3_aa: SARVGSGRGLSTDTQY

v_call: TRBV19
j_call: TRBJ1-1
d_call: TRBD1
cdr3_aa: ASSMGTGGMNTEAF

v_call: TRBV5-1
j_call: TRBJ2-7
d_call: .
cdr3_aa: ASSLGQDSYEQY

v_call: TRBV11-2
j_call: TRBJ1-5
d_call: .
cdr3_aa: ASSLGFSNQPQH

v_call: TRBV5-6
j_call: TRBJ2-3
d_call: TRBD2
cdr3_aa: ASSAGTSGGATQY

v_call: TRBV5-4
j_call: TRBJ2-7
d_call: .
cdr3_aa: ASSPPNGVPHEQY

v_call: TRBV7-3
j_call: TRBJ2-1
d_call: .
cdr3_aa: ASSLGVSYNEQF

v_call: TRBV19
j_call: TRBJ1-6
d_call: .
cdr3_aa: ASSSAYNSPLH

v_call: TRBV6-2/TRBV6-3
j_call: TRBJ1-2
d_call: .
cdr3_aa: ASSSGLFYGYT

v_call: TRBV20-1
j_call: TRBJ2-1
d_call: .
cdr3_aa: SARDSVAYNEQF

v_call: TRBV15
j_call: TRBJ2-3
d_call: TRBD2
cdr3_aa: ATSGGASGGDTQY

v_call: TRBV2
j_call: TRBJ2-7
d_call: TRBD2
cdr3_aa: ASRRVAGAYEQY

v_call: TRBV20-1
j_call: TRBJ2-5
d_call: TRBD1
cdr3_aa: SGDRVVETQY

v_call: TRBV5-1
j_call: TRBJ2-7
d_call: .
cdr3_aa: ASSLVALAEPTYEQY

v_call: TRBV29-1
j_call: TRBJ2-2
d_call: TRBD1
cdr3_aa: SVASVGGGGELF

v_call: TRBV7-9
j_call: TRBJ1-3
d_call: .
cdr3_aa: ASSQGLNTIY

v_call: TRBV2
j_call: TRBJ2-1
d_call: .
cdr3_aa: ASSDGLNSYNEQF

v_call: TRBV19
j_call: TRBJ1-5
d_call: .
cdr3_aa: ASSNRPVGVYNQPQH

v_call: TRBV24-1
j_call: TRBJ2-7
d_call: .
cdr3_aa: ATIPPGSSYEQY

v_call: TRBV19
j_call: TRBJ2-1
d_call: .
cdr3_aa: ASSIRQAGNNEQF

v_call: TRBV5-1
j_call: TRBJ2-1
d_call: TRBD2
cdr3_aa: ASSLAGLAGRSSYNEQF

v_call: TRBV11-2
j_call: TRBJ2-3
d_call: .
cdr3_aa: ASSFPSQRSTDTQY

v_call: TRBV19
j_call: TRBJ2-1
d_call: TRBD2
cdr3_aa: ASSSGRRYNEQF

v_call: TRBV20-1
j_call: TRBJ1-1
d_call: .
cdr3_aa: SAPSGAAPDTEAF